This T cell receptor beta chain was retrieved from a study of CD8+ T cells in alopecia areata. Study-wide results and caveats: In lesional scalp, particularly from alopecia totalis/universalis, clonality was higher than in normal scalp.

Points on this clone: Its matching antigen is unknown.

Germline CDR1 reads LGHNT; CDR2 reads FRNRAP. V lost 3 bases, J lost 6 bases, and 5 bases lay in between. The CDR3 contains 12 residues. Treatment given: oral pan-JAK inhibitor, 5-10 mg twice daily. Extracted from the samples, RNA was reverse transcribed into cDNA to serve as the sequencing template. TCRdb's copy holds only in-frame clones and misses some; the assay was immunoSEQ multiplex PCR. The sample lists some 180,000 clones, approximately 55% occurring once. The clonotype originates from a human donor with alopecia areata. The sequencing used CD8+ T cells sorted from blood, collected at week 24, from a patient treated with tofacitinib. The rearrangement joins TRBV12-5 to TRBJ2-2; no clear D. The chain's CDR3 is CASGFDSGELFF. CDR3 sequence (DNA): TGTGCTAGTGGTTTCGACTCCGGGGAGCTGTTTTTT.